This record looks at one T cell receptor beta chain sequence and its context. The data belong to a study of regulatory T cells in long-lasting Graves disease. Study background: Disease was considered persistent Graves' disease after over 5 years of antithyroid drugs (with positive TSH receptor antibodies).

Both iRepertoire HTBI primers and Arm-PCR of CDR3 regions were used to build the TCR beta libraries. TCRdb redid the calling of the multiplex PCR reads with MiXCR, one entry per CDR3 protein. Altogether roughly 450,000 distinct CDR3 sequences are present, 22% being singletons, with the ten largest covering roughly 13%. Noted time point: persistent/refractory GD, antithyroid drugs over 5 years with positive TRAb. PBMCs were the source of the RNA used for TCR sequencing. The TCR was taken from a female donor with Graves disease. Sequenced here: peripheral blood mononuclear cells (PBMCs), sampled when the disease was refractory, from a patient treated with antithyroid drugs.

CDR3 residues: CASSGGQGLGQPQHF. The CDR3 DNA follows: TGTGCCAGCAGCGGCGGACAGGGGCTAGGTCAGCCCCAGCATTTT. The J gene is TRBJ1-5, the V gene TRBV9; 9 positions match TRBD1. V trimming: 3 bases; J trimming: 6 bases; junction bases outside the gene matches: 7. This CDR3 has 15 residues. CDR1 is SGDLS, CDR2 YYNGEE, per germline. Complete variable domain (other parts from reference TRBV9 and TRBJ1-5): DSGVTQTPKHLITATGQRVTLRCSPRSGDLSVYWYQQSLDQGLQFLIQYYNGEERAKGNILERFSAQQFPDLHSELNLSSLELGDSALYFCASSGGQGLGQPQHFGDGTRLSIL.